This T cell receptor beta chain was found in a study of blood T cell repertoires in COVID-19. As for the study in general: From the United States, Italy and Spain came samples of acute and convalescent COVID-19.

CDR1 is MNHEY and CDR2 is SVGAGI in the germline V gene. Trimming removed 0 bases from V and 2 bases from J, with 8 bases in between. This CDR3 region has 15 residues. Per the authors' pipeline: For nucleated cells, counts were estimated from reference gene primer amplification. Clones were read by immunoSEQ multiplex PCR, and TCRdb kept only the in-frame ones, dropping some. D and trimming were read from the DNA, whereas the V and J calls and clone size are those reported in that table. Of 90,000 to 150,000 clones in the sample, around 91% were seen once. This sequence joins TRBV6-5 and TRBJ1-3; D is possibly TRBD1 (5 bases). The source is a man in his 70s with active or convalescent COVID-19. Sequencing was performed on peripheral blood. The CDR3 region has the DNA TGTGCCAGCAGTTACTCGAGACAGCCTGGAAACACCATATATTTT. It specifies CASSYSRQPGNTIYF.